This T cell receptor (beta chain) comes out of a study of untreated major depressive disorder. Points from the study as a whole: CD4+ T cells from depressed patients used TRBV05-01 (Vbeta 5.1) more often than controls.

Method: immunoSEQ multiplex PCR; TCRdb's copy keeps in-frame clones and lacks some. Altogether 15,000 to 20,000 clones are present, more than 75% being singletons, with the ten largest covering about 0.82%. This CDR3 has 15 amino acids. V shed 7 bases and J 3 bases; nucleotides not matched to a gene: 8. Germline V lookup: CDR1 SGHTA, CDR2 FQGNSA. Comments on this clone: Its antigen is undetermined.

The J gene is TRBJ2-3, the V gene TRBV7-2; 9 positions match TRBD1. Specimen: CD4+ T cells from PBMCs. The TCR was taken from a woman aged 25 to 39 in good health. Here the CDR3 DNA reads TGTGCCAGCACCGTAACCGGGACAGGGACAGATACGCAGTATTTT. This sequence encodes CASTVTGTGTDTQYF.